Below, 9 T cell receptor beta chains from the same sample are listed, as sequenced in a study of memory CD4+ T cells and cytomegalovirus serostatus. The data were produced by immunoSEQ multiplex PCR, yet TCRdb's version contains in-frame clones alone and is incomplete. This repertoire shows around 40,000 clones, roughly 80% found once; its top ten account for roughly 0.76%. The sort gate was single viable CD3+CD4+CD8-CD45RO+ cells for memory CD4+ T cells. What was sequenced was memory CD4+ T cells from blood. These receptors were collected from an adult in good health and CMV-seronegative.

This clone showed up just once. The chain is built from TRBV5-1 and TRBJ2-1; tentative D call: TRBD2 (6 bases). The germline V gene has CDR1 SGHRS and CDR2 YFSETQ. The CDR3 contains 13 residues. With 0 bases removed from V and 7 bases from J, the gap between germline ends came to 8 bases. The CDR3 DNA follows: TGCGCCAGCAGCTTGGATGGGAGGAATGAGCAGTTCTTC. Protein product: CASSLDGRNEQFF.

V gene TRBV18 combines with J gene TRBJ1-1; TRBD1 aligns across 8 bases. Trimming cost V 2 bases and J 1 base; bases outside gene matches: 9. This CDR3 comprises 17 residues. Germline values: CDR1 KGHSH, CDR2 LQKENI. DNA of the CDR3: TGTGCCAGCTCACCAGACAGGGGAATAGGGAAGAACACTGAAGCTTTCTTT. Amino acids: CASSPDRGIGKNTEAFF.

The chain couples TRBV2 to TRBJ1-1; D possibly corresponds to TRBD1 (6 bases). Between the trimmed V and J ends, which lost 0 bases and 1 base, there was a span of 12 bases. The germline CDR1 and CDR2 sequences are SNHLY and FYNNEI. This CDR3 is 16 amino acids long. In DNA, the CDR3 is TGTGCCAGCAGTGAAGCGTCGGGGGGCAGGAACACTGAAGCTTTCTTT. This gives the protein CASSEASGGRNTEAFF.

This chain uses TRBV11-2 with TRBJ2-6; D may be TRBD1 or TRBD2 (6 bases each). The ends were cut back, 1 base at V and 0 bases at J, with 13 bases in the middle. In germline, CDR1 is SGHAT, CDR2 FQNNGV. The CDR3 covers 18 residues. CDR3 sequence: CASSLVAGGSSGANVLTF. The CDR3 nucleotides read TGTGCCAGCAGCTTAGTTGCCGGGGGCAGCTCTGGGGCCAACGTCCTGACTTTC.

The chain joins TRBV6-5 to TRBJ1-1; D perhaps matches TRBD1 (6 bases). The CDR3 runs to 11 residues. The V end lost 4 bases, the J end lost 9 bases, and 9 bases lay between the germline ends. Germline CDR1 reads MNHEY; CDR2 reads SVGAGI. The CDR3 sequence: CASSLTGQAFF. In DNA form, the CDR3 reads TGTGCCAGCAGTTTAACAGGGCAAGCTTTCTTT.

CDR3 nucleotide sequence: TGTGCCAGCAGTGAAGGACACTACTATGGCTACACCTTC. This translates into CASSEGHYYGYTF. The genes are TRBV6-1 and TRBJ1-2; D is undetermined. The CDR3 length is 13 residues. CDR1 MNHNS and CDR2 SASEGT come from the germline V gene. V lost 1 base and J lost 3, with 6 bases in between.

This clone has just one count. The chain carries TRBV7-2 and TRBJ2-5; tentative D call: TRBD1 (5 bases). The CDR3 is 15 amino acids. The V end was cut by 0 bases, the J end by 4 bases, with 12 bases between. Germline V gives CDR1 SGHTA, CDR2 FQGNSA. Here the CDR3 DNA reads TGTGCCAGCAGCTTAGCGCTGCAGGGTGGAGAGACCCAGTACTTC. It is translated as CASSLALQGGETQYF.

The V gene is TRBV9, the J gene TRBJ2-7, with D uncertain. The V end was cut by 0 bases, the J end by 3 bases, with 7 bases between. The CDR3 consists of 13 residues. In germline, CDR1 is SGDLS, CDR2 YYNGEE. In nucleotides, the CDR3 is TGTGCCAGCAGCGTAGGACTTGACTACGAGCAGTACTTC. This encodes CASSVGLDYEQYF.

J is TRBJ2-7 and V is TRBV6-1; unclear D gene. V gave up 2 bases and J gave up 5 bases, with 16 bases separating them. The CDR3 has 15 amino acids. CDR1 and CDR2 from the germline V gene are MNHNS and SASEGT. The CDR3 is CASSESLERFHEQYF. In DNA, the CDR3 is TGTGCCAGCAGTGAAAGCCTAGAAAGATTCCACGAGCAGTACTTC.